This T cell receptor (beta chain) originates from a study of OX40 agonist ivuxolimab in advanced cancers. This clone was detected only once. Assay used: immunoSEQ multiplex PCR; TCRdb lists only in-frame clones, some missing. The repertoire includes tens of thousands of clones, 80% to 90% of them detected once, and approximately 45% sits in the top ten. The sample was CD4+ or CD8+ T cells sorted from blood, taken in a trial of the OX40 agonist ivuxolimab. This sequence was found in an adult with an advanced solid tumor such as melanoma, head and neck, liver or kidney cancer.

DNA for the CDR3: TGTGCCAGCAGTTTATTATTTACGGGACTAGATAATAACGAGCAGTACTTC. Amino acids: CASSLLFTGLDNNEQYF. The J gene is TRBJ2-7, the V gene TRBV27; 8 nucleotides agree with TRBD2. The CDR3 consists of 17 residues. The ends lost 1 base at V and 5 bases at J; junction bases unmatched: 13. Germline loops: CDR1 MNHEY, CDR2 SMNVEV (reference sequence).